The clone carrying this T cell receptor beta chain has just a few counts. Its antigen is not identified. It was with unique molecular identifiers that the TCRbeta library was prepared. MiXCR, run by TCRdb on the PCR reads, gives a single entry per CDR3 protein. The data hold 450,000 to 550,000 distinct CDR3 sequences, with approximately 10% observed a single time. Trimming shortened V by 5 bases and J by 6 bases, and 27 bases separated the two germline ends. Germline CDR1 and CDR2: SGHAT and FQNNGV. CDR3 length equals 18 residues. This specimen belongs to a study of T-cell reconstitution after alpha-beta-depleted transplantation in children. Study-wide findings and caveats: Newly produced T cells mostly accounted for T-cell counts and diversity one year post-transplant. The high TCRbeta diversity at day 60 in some patients came from surviving recipient T cells and thymic progenitors. Expanded clones from the graft, numbering several hundred, reportedly supplied alpha-beta T cells about two months after transplant.

Sample: PBMCs, mostly from graft donor cells, taken 180 days after TCRalphabeta/CD19-depleted stem cell transplant. The gene calls are TRBV11-2 and TRBJ2-3; D gene uncertain. The receptor comes from a female patient aged 2 to 10 who had a stem cell transplant for aplastic anemia, so the T cells may come from the graft donor. CDR3 DNA: TGTGCCAGCAGCCCCTCCCCGCCCTCTAAATTCTACCCCGATACGCAGTATTTT. Translation: CASSPSPPSKFYPDTQYF. Drawing the rest from reference TRBV11-2 and TRBJ2-3, the complete variable domain is EAGVAQSPRYKIIEKRQSVAFWCNPISGHATLYWYQQILGQGPKLLIQFQNNGVVDDSQLPKDRFSAERLKGVDSTLKIQPAKLEDSAVYLCASSPSPPSKFYPDTQYFGPGTRLTVL.